Given below is one T cell receptor beta chain in context. The entry originates in a study of blood T cell repertoires in COVID-19. About the study: Some COVID-19 samples were acute and others convalescent; all came from the United States, Italy and Spain. T cells, B-cell-depleted T cells, or PBMCs supplied cDNA or gDNA.

Data came from immunoSEQ multiplex PCR; TCRdb stores just in-frame clones and leaves some out. The profile shows about 220,000 clones, 80% to 90% of them singletons. Enrolled through a virtual design, the participants were between roughly 18 and 89 years of age and came from about two dozen US areas. Donors were grouped by their self-reported clinical history. V dropped 4 bases and J dropped 7 bases, with 14 bases sitting between them. The CDR3 loop spans 14 amino acids. Looked up from germline, CDR1 is SNHLY and CDR2 is FYNNEI. Sequencing used PBMCs or T cells enriched from blood (not recorded which). The TCR was taken from a woman between 18 and 30 years old in a cohort exposed to, infected with or recovered from COVID-19 (not recorded which). The J gene is TRBJ1-3, the V gene TRBV2; D gene uncertain. In DNA, the CDR3 is TGTGCCAGCAGTGTTGTCCCTGCGGCCAACACCATATATTTT. The encoded protein is CASSVVPAANTIYF.